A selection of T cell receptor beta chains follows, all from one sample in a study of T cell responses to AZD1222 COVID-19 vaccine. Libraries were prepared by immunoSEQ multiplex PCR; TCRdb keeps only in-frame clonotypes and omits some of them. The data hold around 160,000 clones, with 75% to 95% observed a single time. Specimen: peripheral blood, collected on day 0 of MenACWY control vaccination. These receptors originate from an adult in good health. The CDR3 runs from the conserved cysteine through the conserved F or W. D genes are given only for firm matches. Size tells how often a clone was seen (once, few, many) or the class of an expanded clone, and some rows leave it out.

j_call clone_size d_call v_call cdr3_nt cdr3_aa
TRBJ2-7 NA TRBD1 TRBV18 TGTGCCAGCTCACCATGGGACAGAGACGAGCAGTACTTC CASSPWDRDEQYF
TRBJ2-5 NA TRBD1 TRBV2 TGTGCCAGCAGTGACAGGGGGCTGGAGACCCAGTACTTC CASSDRGLETQYF
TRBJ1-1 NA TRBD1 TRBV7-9 TGTGCCAGCACCCTTACAGGGGGCTCTTGGGACACTGAAGCTTTCTTT CASTLTGGSWDTEAFF
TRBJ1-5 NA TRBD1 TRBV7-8 TGTGCCAGCAGCTTAGTGCCGAAGGACAGGGGCGTAAATCAGCCCCAGCATTTT CASSLVPKDRGVNQPQHF
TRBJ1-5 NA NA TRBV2 TGTGCCAGCAGCGACACAGGGTTTCAGCCCCAGCATTTT CASSDTGFQPQHF
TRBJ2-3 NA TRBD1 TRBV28 TGTGCCAGCAGTTTATGGGTCGGACAGGGGATGGGCACAGATACGCAGTATTTT CASSLWVGQGMGTDTQYF
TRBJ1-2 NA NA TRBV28 TGTGCCAGCAGTTTAACAGGGTGGCCTGGCTACACCTTC CASSLTGWPGYTF
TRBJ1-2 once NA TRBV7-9 TGTGCCAGCAAGGGAGGCGACTATGGCTACACCTTC CASKGGDYGYTF
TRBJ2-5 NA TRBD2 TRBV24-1 TGTGCCACCAGTGACCAGGGACTAGCGGAAGAGACCCAGTACTTC CATSDQGLAEETQYF
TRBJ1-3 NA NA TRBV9 TGTGCCAGCAGCCAAGACGGCTCTGGAAACACCATATATTTT CASSQDGSGNTIYF
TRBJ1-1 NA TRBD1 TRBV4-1 TGCGCCAGCAGCCAACCGGGACAGGGGGCGCGGTGGACTGAAGCTTTCTTT CASSQPGQGARWTEAFF
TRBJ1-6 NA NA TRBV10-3 TGTGCCATCTCCCCCTATTCGGGAGATTCACCCCTCCACTTT CAISPYSGDSPLHF
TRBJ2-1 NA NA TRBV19 TGTGCCAGTAGTAGTCTCGATACCTACAATGAGCAGTTCTTC CASSSLDTYNEQFF
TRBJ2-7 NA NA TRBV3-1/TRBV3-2 TGTGCCAGCAGCGGACGGACAGAGTCCTACGAGCAGTACTTC CASSGRTESYEQYF
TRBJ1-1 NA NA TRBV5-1 TGCGCCAGCAGCTTGGCCATAGGGCGGTTGAACACTGAAGCTTTCTTT CASSLAIGRLNTEAFF
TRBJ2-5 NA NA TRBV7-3 TGTGCCAGCAGCTTAGGGGGGCTGGAGACCCAGTACTTC CASSLGGLETQYF
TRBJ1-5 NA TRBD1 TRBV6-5 TGTGCCAGCAGTTTGACAGGGGGCAATCAGCCCCAGCATTTT CASSLTGGNQPQHF
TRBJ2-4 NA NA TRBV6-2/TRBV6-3 TGTGCCAGCAGTTACCCGGGGGCTGGCAAAAACATTCAGTACTTC CASSYPGAGKNIQYF
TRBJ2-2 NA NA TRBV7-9 TGTGCCAGCAGAGAGGGAGGCGGGGGCAACACCGGGGAGCTGTTTTTT CASREGGGGNTGELFF
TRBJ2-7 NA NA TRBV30 TGTGCCTGCGTTAAGGGCGGAAGGGGGTACTTC CACVKGGRGYF
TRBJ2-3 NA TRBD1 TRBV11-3 TGTGCCAGCAGCCTCGGACAGGGAGTAACAGATACGCAGTATTTT CASSLGQGVTDTQYF
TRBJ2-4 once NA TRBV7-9 TGTGCCAGCAGCTTAGAGGGACTAGCCAAAAACATTCAGTACTTC CASSLEGLAKNIQYF
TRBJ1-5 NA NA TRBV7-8 TGTGCCAGCAGCTTAGGGGTGGGCAATCAGCCCCAGCATTTT CASSLGVGNQPQHF
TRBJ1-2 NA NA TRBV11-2 TGTGCCAGCAGCTTAGATCTTTTTCGGGGGGAGGCGTTTAACTATGGCTACACCTTC CASSLDLFRGEAFNYGYTF